Listed here is a single T cell receptor beta chain. This specimen comes from a study of blood T cell repertoires in COVID-19. Sequencing was performed with immunoSEQ multiplex PCR; in TCRdb, only in-frame clones are kept and a portion is missing. The sample comprises about 140,000 clones, 84% of which are singletons, and about 5% rests with the top ten. From germline, CDR1 is ENHRY and CDR2 SYGVKD. The CDR3 totals 12 residues. Trimming shortened V by 4 bases and J by 6 bases, and 6 bases separated the two germline ends. The receptor was isolated from a human donor in a cohort sampled during active COVID-19. The chain joins TRBV10-3 to TRBJ2-2; a weak D match, TRBD2 (5 bases). The sequenced sample was peripheral blood. The CDR3 is CAISGGAGELFF. The DNA for the CDR3 is TGTGCCATCAGTGGGGGAGCCGGGGAGCTGTTTTTT.